This T cell receptor beta chain derives from a study of blood T cell repertoires in COVID-19. Whole-study context: Sites in the United States, Italy and Spain provided acute and convalescent COVID-19 samples. The analysed material was cDNA or gDNA that came from T cells, B-cell-depleted T cells, or PBMCs.

This CDR3 region has 15 residues. Germline loops: CDR1 MNHEY, CDR2 SVGAGI. The trim removed 2 bases at V and 3 bases at J, leaving 5 bases unmatched. Under the authors' procedure: From reference gene primer amplification, estimates of nucleated cell counts were derived. Some clones are missing from TCRdb's copy, which holds only in-frame ones; the method was immunoSEQ multiplex PCR. V, J and clone size reflect that table, while D and trimming were determined from the DNA. The sample holds 150,000 to 200,000 clones, about 86% seen once. The V call is TRBV6-5, the J call TRBJ1-1, with TRBD1 identical over 8 bases. This clonotype originated in a man aged 55-75 years with acute or convalescent COVID-19. The sample comprised peripheral blood. CDR3 residues: CASSYPGQEHTEAFF. For the CDR3, the DNA is TGTGCCAGCAGTTACCCGGGACAGGAACACACTGAAGCTTTCTTT.